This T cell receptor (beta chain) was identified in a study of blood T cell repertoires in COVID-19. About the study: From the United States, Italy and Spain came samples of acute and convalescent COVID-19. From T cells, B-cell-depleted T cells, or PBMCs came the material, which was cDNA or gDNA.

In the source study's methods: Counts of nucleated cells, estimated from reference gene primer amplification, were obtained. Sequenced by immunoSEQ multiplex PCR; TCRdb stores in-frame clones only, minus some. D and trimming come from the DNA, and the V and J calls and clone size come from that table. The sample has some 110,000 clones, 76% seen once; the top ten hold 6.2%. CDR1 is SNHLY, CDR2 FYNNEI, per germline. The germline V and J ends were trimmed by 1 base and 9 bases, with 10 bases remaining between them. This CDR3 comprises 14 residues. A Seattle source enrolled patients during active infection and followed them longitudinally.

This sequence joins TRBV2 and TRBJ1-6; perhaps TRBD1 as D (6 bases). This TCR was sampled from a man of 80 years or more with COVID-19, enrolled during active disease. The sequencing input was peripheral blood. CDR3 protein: CASSEVTGGSPLHF. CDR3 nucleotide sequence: TGTGCCAGCAGTGAAGTGACAGGTGGTTCACCCCTCCACTTT. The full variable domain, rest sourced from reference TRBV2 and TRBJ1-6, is EPEVTQTPSHQVTQMGQEVILRCVPISNHLYFYWYRQILGQKVEFLVSFYNNEISEKSEIFDDQFSVERPDGSNFTLKIRSTKLEDSAMYFCASSEVTGGSPLHFGNGTRLTVT.